The rows below give T cell receptor beta chains drawn from one sample of a study of T cells in Graves' hyperthyroidism and ophthalmopathy. MiXCR, applied by TCRdb to the multiplex PCR reads, yields one record per CDR3 protein. This sample carries hundreds of thousands of distinct CDR3 sequences, approximately 14% of them seen once, and the ten largest clones take more than 8.5%. Sequencing was performed on blood. Receptors were obtained from a woman aged 18-30 years with Graves' hyperthyroidism. Both conserved end residues are part of each CDR3. A D gene is named only where the DNA matches it firmly. Rows may omit the clone size; those that give it use once, few, many or a size class.

cdr3_aa	cdr3_nt	v_call	j_call	d_call	clone_size
CASSLETGSNQPQHF	TGCGCCAGCAGCTTGGAGACAGGGAGCAATCAGCCCCAGCATTTT	TRBV5-1	TRBJ1-5	TRBD1	NA
CASSTGLAGGPGTDTQYF	TGTGCCAGCAGCACCGGACTAGCGGGAGGGCCAGGCACAGATACGCAGTATTTT	TRBV11-2	TRBJ2-3	TRBD2	many
CASNADLGNTEAFF	TGCGCCAGCAATGCGGACCTGGGGAACACTGAAGCTTTCTTT	TRBV4-3	TRBJ1-1	NA	few
CASTSGLAVNPSTDTQYF	TGTGCCAGCACCTCGGGACTAGCGGTCAACCCTAGCACAGATACGCAGTATTTT	TRBV6-1	TRBJ2-3	TRBD2	NA
CASSPGGGDGYTF	TGTGCCAGCAGCCCAGGCGGCGGGGACGGCTACACCTTC	TRBV7-9	TRBJ1-2	NA	few
CASSPGTGVGGYTF	TGTGCCAGCTCACCCGGGACAGGGGTTGGTGGCTACACCTTC	TRBV18	TRBJ1-2	TRBD1	few
CASSLSAMRVDAYNEQFF	TGTGCCAGCAGCTTATCGGCCATGAGGGTTGATGCCTACAATGAGCAGTTCTTC	TRBV7-9	TRBJ2-1	NA	NA
CASRSLRDKNYGYTF	TGTGCCAGCAGATCTCTCCGGGACAAGAACTATGGCTACACCTTC	TRBV6-1	TRBJ1-2	NA	NA
CASSVDRENQPQHF	TGTGCCAGCAGCGTTGACAGGGAGAATCAGCCCCAGCATTTT	TRBV5-5	TRBJ1-5	TRBD1	many
CASSLKYAGGNTQYF	TGTGCCAGCAGCTTAAAGTATGCGGGAGGGAACACGCAGTATTTT	TRBV7-2	TRBJ2-3	TRBD2	many
CASSTRTALNEKLFF	TGTGCCAGCAGCACGAGGACGGCCCTTAATGAAAAACTGTTTTTT	TRBV5-8	TRBJ1-4	NA	many
CASSLATPYEQYF	TGTGCCAGCAGTTTAGCGACCCCCTACGAGCAGTACTTC	TRBV12-3/TRBV12-4	TRBJ2-7	NA	NA
CSAMPGSTEAFF	TGCAGTGCTATGCCAGGGAGCACTGAAGCTTTCTTT	TRBV20-1	TRBJ1-1	NA	NA
CSARATGTGELFF	TGCAGTGCTAGAGCGACAGGGACCGGGGAGCTGTTTTTT	TRBV20-1	TRBJ2-2	TRBD1	few
CSARAGTDSNQPQHF	TGCAGTGCTAGAGCCGGGACGGATAGCAATCAGCCCCAGCATTTT	TRBV20-1	TRBJ1-5	NA	NA
CASRQGLAATDTQYF	TGTGCCAGCAGACAGGGACTAGCGGCCACAGATACGCAGTATTTT	TRBV11-1	TRBJ2-3	TRBD2	NA
CASSPGQVENIQYF	TGTGCCAGCTCACCAGGACAGGTGGAAAACATTCAGTACTTC	TRBV18	TRBJ2-4	TRBD1	many
CASSSIRSGRTTDTQYF	TGTGCCAGCAGCTCAATACGTAGCGGGAGGACCACAGATACGCAGTATTTT	TRBV11-2	TRBJ2-3	TRBD2	NA
CASSLVDHKELFF	TGTGCCAGCAGCTTGGTGGACCATAAGGAGCTGTTTTTT	TRBV5-6	TRBJ2-2	NA	NA
CASSSGTSLTYEQYF	TGCGCCAGCAGCTCTGGGACTAGCCTAACCTACGAGCAGTACTTC	TRBV4-1	TRBJ2-7	TRBD2	NA
CASSLVGMADTQYF	TGTGCCAGCAGCTTAGTGGGGATGGCAGATACGCAGTATTTT	TRBV7-2	TRBJ2-3	NA	many
CASNGDDTGELFF	TGTGCCAGCAACGGGGATGACACCGGGGAGCTGTTTTTT	TRBV2	TRBJ2-2	NA	few
CASGSSGNTIYF	TGTGCCAGCGGGAGCTCTGGAAACACCATATATTTT	TRBV14	TRBJ1-3	NA	NA
CASSTTGTQSNEQFF	TGCGCCAGCAGCACCACCGGGACGCAGAGCAATGAGCAGTTCTTC	TRBV5-1	TRBJ2-1	NA	many
CSAIPGTSGISYEQYF	TGCAGTGCTATACCCGGGACTAGCGGGATCTCCTACGAGCAGTACTTC	TRBV20-1	TRBJ2-7	TRBD2	many
CASSLPRTANYGYTF	TGTGCCAGCAGCTTACCCCGGACGGCTAACTATGGCTACACCTTC	TRBV7-9	TRBJ1-2	NA	many
CASSDDHRSAFSYNEQFF	TGTGCCAGCAGTGACGATCACCGGTCAGCATTCTCCTACAATGAGCAGTTCTTC	TRBV6-4	TRBJ2-1	NA	few
CASSLQAPNTEAFF	TGCGCCAGCAGCTTACAGGCCCCTAACACTGAAGCTTTCTTT	TRBV5-1	TRBJ1-1	NA	many
CAWNIVYNEQFF	TGTGCCTGGAATATTGTCTACAATGAGCAGTTCTTC	TRBV30	TRBJ2-1	NA	many
CASSLSVNSNTGELFF	TGTGCCAGCAGCCTATCCGTAAACTCGAACACCGGGGAGCTGTTTTTT	TRBV14	TRBJ2-2	NA	NA
CASSQDRGGAGFTEAFF	TGCGCCAGCAGCCAAGATAGAGGGGGCGCAGGATTTACTGAAGCTTTCTTT	TRBV4-3	TRBJ1-1	TRBD1	NA
CASSYRAAYNEQFF	TGTGCCAGCAGTTACCGAGCGGCTTACAATGAGCAGTTCTTC	TRBV6-2/TRBV6-3	TRBJ2-1	NA	many
CASSFLRTLDTQYF	TGTGCCAGCAGTTTTTTAAGGACTCTCGATACGCAGTATTTT	TRBV28	TRBJ2-3	NA	many
CASSLLARGGRGRETQYF	TGTGCCAGCAGCTTACTCGCTCGGGGTGGCAGGGGAAGAGAGACCCAGTACTTC	TRBV11-2	TRBJ2-5	NA	many
CASSLEGTSGQGGEQFF	TGTGCCAGCAGCTTAGAGGGGACTAGCGGGCAAGGAGGCGAGCAGTTCTTC	TRBV7-2	TRBJ2-1	TRBD2	NA
CAAQNGAGVSNQPQHF	TGTGCCGCCCAGAATGGGGCAGGAGTAAGCAATCAGCCCCAGCATTTT	TRBV30	TRBJ1-5	NA	few
CASSYGLTSEETQYF	TGTGCCAGCAGTTACGGGTTGACTAGCGAGGAGACCCAGTACTTC	TRBV6-5	TRBJ2-5	TRBD2	few
CSVGTGVKETQYF	TGCAGCGTGGGGACAGGGGTAAAGGAGACCCAGTACTTC	TRBV29-1	TRBJ2-5	TRBD1	NA
CASKGLREGNYNEQFF	TGCGCCAGCAAGGGGCTTCGGGAGGGCAACTACAATGAGCAGTTCTTC	TRBV4-1	TRBJ2-1	TRBD2	NA
CASSLSDGLANYGYTF	TGTGCCAGCAGTTTATCTGACGGATTAGCTAACTATGGCTACACCTTC	TRBV28	TRBJ1-2	NA	many